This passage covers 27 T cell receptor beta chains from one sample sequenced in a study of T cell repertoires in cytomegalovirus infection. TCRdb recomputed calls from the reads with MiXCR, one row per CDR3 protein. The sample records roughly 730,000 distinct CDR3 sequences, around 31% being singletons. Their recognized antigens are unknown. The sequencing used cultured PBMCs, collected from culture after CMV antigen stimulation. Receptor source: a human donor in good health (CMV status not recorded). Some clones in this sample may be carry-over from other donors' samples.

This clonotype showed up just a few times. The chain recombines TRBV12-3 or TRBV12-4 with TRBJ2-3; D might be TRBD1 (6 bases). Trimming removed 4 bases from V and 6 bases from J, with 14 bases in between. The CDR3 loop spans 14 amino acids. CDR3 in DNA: TGTGCCAGCAGTTCATGGACAGCTGGGGATACGCAGTATTTT. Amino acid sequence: CASSSWTAGDTQYF.

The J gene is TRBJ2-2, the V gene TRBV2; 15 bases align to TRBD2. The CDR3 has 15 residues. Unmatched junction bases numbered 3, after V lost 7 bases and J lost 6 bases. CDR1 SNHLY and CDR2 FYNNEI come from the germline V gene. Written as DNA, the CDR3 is TGTGCCAGCACCGGGACTAGCGGGGGGTCCGGGGAGCTGTTTTTT. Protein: CASTGTSGGSGELFF.

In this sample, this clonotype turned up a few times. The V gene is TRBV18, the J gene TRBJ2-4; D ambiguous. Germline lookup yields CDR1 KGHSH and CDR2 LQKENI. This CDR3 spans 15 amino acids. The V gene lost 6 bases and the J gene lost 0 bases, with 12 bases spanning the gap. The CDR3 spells CASSFGVAAKNIQYF. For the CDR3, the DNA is TGTGCCAGCTCGTTTGGAGTGGCAGCCAAAAACATTCAGTACTTC.

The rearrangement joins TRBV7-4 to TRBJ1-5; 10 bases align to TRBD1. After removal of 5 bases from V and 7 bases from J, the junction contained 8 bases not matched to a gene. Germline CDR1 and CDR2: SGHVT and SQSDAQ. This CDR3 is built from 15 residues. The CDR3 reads CASSAGTGVGQPQHF. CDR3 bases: TGTGCCAGCAGCGCCGGGACAGGGGTAGGCCAGCCCCAGCATTTT.

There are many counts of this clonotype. CDR3 in DNA: TGTGCCAGCAGCTTGGGGCAGGGAGGAGATACGCAGTATTTT. It translates to CASSLGQGGDTQYF. The gene calls are TRBV27 and TRBJ2-3, with D perhaps matching TRBD2 (6 bases). The V and J ends lost 6 bases and 5 bases respectively, with 15 bases between them. Germline lookup yields CDR1 MNHEY and CDR2 SMNVEV (reference sequence). CDR3 length equals 14 residues.

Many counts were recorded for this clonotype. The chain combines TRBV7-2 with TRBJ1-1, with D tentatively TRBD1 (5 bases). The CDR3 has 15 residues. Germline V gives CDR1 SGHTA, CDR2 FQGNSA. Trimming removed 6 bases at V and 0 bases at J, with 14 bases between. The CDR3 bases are TGTGCCAGCAGGGGACTGGTCCTCATGAACACTGAAGCTTTCTTT. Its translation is CASRGLVLMNTEAFF.

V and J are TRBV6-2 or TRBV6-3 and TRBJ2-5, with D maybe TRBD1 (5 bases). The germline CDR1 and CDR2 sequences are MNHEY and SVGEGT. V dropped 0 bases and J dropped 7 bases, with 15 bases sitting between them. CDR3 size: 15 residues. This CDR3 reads CASSYSSQGIGTQYF. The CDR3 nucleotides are TGTGCCAGCAGTTACTCGAGTCAGGGAATCGGGACCCAGTACTTC.

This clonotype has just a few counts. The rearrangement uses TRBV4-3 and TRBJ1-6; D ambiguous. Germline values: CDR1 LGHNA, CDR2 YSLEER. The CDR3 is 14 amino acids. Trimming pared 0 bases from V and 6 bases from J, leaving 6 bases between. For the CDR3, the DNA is TGCGCCAGCAGCCAAGAGTGGGGTAATTCACCCCTCCACTTT. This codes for CASSQEWGNSPLHF.

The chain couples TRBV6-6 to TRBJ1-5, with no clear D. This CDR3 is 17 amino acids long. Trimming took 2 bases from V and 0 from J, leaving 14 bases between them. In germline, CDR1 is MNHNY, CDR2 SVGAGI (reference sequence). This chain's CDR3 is CASSYPEGDDSNQPQHF. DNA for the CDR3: TGTGCCAGCAGTTACCCCGAGGGAGACGATAGCAATCAGCCCCAGCATTTT.

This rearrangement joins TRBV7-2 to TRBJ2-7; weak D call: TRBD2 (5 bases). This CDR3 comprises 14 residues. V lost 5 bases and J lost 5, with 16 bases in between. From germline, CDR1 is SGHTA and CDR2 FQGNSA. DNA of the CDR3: TGTGCCAGCAGCCCACAAGGTGCTAGCAACGAGCAGTACTTC. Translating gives CASSPQGASNEQYF. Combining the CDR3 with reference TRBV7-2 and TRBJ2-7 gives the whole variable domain GAGVSQSPSNKVTEKGKDVELRCDPISGHTALYWYRQSLGQGLEFLIYFQGNSAPDKSGLPSDRFSAERTGGSVSTLTIQRTQQEDSAVYLCASSPQGASNEQYFGPGTRLTVT.

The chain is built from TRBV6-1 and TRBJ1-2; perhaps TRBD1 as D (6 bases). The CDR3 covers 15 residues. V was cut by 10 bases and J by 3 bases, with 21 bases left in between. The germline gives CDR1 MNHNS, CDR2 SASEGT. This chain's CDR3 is CAIIGEQGIHYGYTF. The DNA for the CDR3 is TGTGCCATCATTGGTGAGCAGGGGATACACTATGGCTACACCTTC.

CDR3 sequence (DNA): TGTGCCAGCAGTCCAAACAGGGATTACACTGAAGCTTTCTTT. This codes for CASSPNRDYTEAFF. This sequence joins TRBV12-3 or TRBV12-4 and TRBJ1-1; possible D gene TRBD1, 6 bases. The CDR3 length is 14 residues. V dropped 5 bases and J dropped 3 bases, with 13 bases sitting between them.

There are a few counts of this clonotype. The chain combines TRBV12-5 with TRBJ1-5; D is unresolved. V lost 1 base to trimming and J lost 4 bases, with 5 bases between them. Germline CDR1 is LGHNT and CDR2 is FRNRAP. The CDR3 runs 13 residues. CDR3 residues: CASGLEANQPQHF. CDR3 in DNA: TGTGCTAGTGGTTTGGAAGCTAATCAGCCCCAGCATTTT.

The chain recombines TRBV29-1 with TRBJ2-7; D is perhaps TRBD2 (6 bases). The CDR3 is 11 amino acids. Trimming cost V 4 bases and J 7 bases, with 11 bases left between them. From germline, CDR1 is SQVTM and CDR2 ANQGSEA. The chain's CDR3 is CSVGRVEEQYF. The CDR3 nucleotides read TGCAGCGTTGGGAGGGTAGAGGAGCAGTACTTC.

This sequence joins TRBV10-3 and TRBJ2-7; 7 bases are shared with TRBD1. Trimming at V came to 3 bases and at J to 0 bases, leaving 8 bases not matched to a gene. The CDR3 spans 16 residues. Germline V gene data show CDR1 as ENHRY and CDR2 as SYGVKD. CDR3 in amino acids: CAISDPDRDTSYEQYF. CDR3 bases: TGTGCCATCAGTGACCCCGACAGGGATACCTCCTACGAGCAGTACTTC.

DNA for the CDR3: TGTGCCAGTAGTGGCGGGCGAAGCTCCTACAATGAGCAGTTCTTC. It translates to CASSGGRSSYNEQFF. This chain uses TRBV19 with TRBJ2-1, with D tentatively TRBD2 (5 bases). Between the trimmed V and J ends, which lost 5 bases and 0 bases, there was a span of 11 bases. Per germline, CDR1 LNHDA and CDR2 SQIVND (reference sequence). This CDR3 is 15 amino acids long.

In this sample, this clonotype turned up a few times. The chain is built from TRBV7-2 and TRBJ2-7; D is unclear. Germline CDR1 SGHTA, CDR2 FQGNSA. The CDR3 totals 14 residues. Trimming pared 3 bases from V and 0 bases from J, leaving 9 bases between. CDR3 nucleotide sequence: TGTGCCAGCAGCTTCGCGGCAGACTCCTACGAGCAGTACTTC. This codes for CASSFAADSYEQYF.

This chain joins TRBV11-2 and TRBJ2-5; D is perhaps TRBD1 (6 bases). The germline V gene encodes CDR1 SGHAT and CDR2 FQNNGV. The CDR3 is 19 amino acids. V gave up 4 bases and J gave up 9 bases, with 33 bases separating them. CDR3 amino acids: CASSWSGLDTDLGGLAQYF. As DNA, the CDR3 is TGTGCCAGCAGCTGGAGCGGACTTGACACCGACTTAGGGGGTCTGGCCCAGTACTTC.

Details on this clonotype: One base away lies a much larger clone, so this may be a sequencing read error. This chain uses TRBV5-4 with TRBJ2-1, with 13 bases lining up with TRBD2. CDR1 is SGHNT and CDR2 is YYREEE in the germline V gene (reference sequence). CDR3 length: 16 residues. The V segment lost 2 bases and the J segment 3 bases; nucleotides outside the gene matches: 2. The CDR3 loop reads CASSLGTSGIYNEQFF. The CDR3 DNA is TGTGCCAGCAGCTTAGGGACTAGCGGGATCTACAATGAGCAGTTCTTC.

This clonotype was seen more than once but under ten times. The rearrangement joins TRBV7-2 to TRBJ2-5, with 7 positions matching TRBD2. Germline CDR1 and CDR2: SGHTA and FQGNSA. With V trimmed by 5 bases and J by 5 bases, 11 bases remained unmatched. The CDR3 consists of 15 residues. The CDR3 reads CASSPKQGGLETQYF. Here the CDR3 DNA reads TGTGCCAGCAGCCCAAAGCAGGGAGGGCTGGAGACCCAGTACTTC. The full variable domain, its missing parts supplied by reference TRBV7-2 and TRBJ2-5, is GAGVSQSPSNKVTEKGKDVELRCDPISGHTALYWYRQSLGQGLEFLIYFQGNSAPDKSGLPSDRFSAERTGGSVSTLTIQRTQQEDSAVYLCASSPKQGGLETQYFGPGTRLLVL.

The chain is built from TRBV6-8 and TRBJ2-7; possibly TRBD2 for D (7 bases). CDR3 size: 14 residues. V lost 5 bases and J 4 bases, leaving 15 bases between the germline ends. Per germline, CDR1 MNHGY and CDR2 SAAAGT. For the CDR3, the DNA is TGTGCCAGCAGTCGGGGGGCCAACAATTACGAGCAGTACTTC. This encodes CASSRGANNYEQYF.

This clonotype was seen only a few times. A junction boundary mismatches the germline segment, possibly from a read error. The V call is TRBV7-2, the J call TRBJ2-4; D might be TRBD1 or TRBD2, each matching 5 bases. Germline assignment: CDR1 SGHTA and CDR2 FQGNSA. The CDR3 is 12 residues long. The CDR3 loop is CASTEDWGIVNF. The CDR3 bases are TGTGCCAGCACTGAAGATTGGGGGATTGTAAACTTC.

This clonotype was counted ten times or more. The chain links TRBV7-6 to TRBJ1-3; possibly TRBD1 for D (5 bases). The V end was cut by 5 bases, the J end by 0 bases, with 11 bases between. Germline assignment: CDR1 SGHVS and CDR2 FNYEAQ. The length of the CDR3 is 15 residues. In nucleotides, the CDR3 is TGTGCCAGCAGCCCCCGACAGCGCTCTGGAAACACCATATATTTT. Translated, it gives CASSPRQRSGNTIYF.

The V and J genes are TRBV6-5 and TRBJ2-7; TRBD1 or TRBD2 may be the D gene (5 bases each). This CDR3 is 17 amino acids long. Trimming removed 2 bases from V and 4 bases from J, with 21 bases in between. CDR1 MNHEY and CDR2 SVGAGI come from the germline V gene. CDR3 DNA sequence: TGTGCCAGCAGTTACCCCCAGAGGCATAGGGGACGGTACGAGCAGTACTTC. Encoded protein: CASSYPQRHRGRYEQYF.

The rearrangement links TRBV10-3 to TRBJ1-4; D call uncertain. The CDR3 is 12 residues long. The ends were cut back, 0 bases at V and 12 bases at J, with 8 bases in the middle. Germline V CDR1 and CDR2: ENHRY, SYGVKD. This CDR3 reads CAISESMRELFF. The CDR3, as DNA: TGTGCCATCAGTGAGTCTATGAGGGAACTGTTTTTT.

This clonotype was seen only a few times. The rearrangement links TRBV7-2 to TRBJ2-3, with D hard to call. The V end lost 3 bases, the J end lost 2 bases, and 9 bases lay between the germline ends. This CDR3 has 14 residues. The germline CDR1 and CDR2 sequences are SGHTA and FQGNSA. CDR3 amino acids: CASSFLQYTDTQYF. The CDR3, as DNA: TGTGCCAGCAGCTTCTTACAGTACACAGATACGCAGTATTTT.

The CDR3 coding sequence is TGTGCCAGCAGCTTAGGTGGAGGAGTAGAGCAGTACTTC. This translates into CASSLGGGVEQYF. The chain combines TRBV7-2 with TRBJ2-7; possible D gene TRBD2, 5 bases. Germline assignment: CDR1 SGHTA and CDR2 FQGNSA. CDR3 length equals 13 residues. The V end was cut by 1 base, the J end by 7 bases, with 11 bases between.